Below, 24 T cell receptor beta chains from the same sample are listed, as sequenced in a study of shared clonotypes between healthy human individuals. TCRdb's copy holds only in-frame clones and misses some; the assay was immunoSEQ multiplex PCR. The table records over a million clones, around 82% of them present only once. The sample taken for sequencing was memory CD4+ T cells from PBMCs. Subset meaning: CD45RA-negative fraction. All receptors come from a man younger than 35 in good health. Some clones in this sample may be carry-over from other donors' samples.

The rearrangement joins TRBV7-2 to TRBJ1-4; 10 positions match TRBD1. V trimming: 5 bases; J trimming: 11 bases; junction bases outside the gene matches: 8. The CDR3 sequence is 14 residues long. CDR1 SGHTA and CDR2 FQGNSA come from the germline V gene. The CDR3 sequence is CASSPDRGPSKLFF. The CDR3 bases are TGTGCCAGCAGCCCAGACAGGGGGCCCTCGAAACTGTTTTTT.

The CDR3 DNA is TGCGCCAGCAGCGACGGGTCTAGCACAGATACGCAGTATTTT. Protein product: CASSDGSSTDTQYF. The rearrangement links TRBV5-1 to TRBJ2-3; D call uncertain. The CDR3 has 14 residues. Germline V gives CDR1 SGHRS, CDR2 YFSETQ. V lost 4 bases and J lost 0, with 9 bases in between.

The V call is TRBV18, the J call TRBJ2-5; TRBD2 might be the D (7 bases). Germline V CDR1 and CDR2: KGHSH, LQKENI. The CDR3 contains 14 residues. V lost 6 bases and J lost 2, with 13 bases in between. The CDR3 sequence: CASSRGAPQETQYF. The CDR3 DNA is TGTGCCAGCTCCCGGGGGGCGCCGCAAGAGACCCAGTACTTC.

DNA for the CDR3: TGTGCCAGCCTCGGACGAGGCTACAATGAGCAGTTCTTC. Protein: CASLGRGYNEQFF. The chain couples TRBV28 to TRBJ2-1; unclear D gene. Trimming took 8 bases from V and 3 from J, leaving 11 bases between them. From germline, CDR1 is MDHEN and CDR2 SYDVKM. The CDR3 is 13 residues long.

The rearrangement links TRBV5-6 to TRBJ2-7, with D unclear. The germline gives CDR1 SGHDT, CDR2 YYEEEE. The CDR3 has 17 amino acids. V was shortened by 5 bases and J by 0 bases, with 21 bases between the two germline ends. The CDR3, as DNA: TGTGCCAGCAGTCACTTTGATATACGGACGTACTCCTACGAGCAGTACTTC. Encoded protein: CASSHFDIRTYSYEQYF. Looking up the rest from reference TRBV5-6 and TRBJ2-7 gives the full variable domain: DAGVTQSPTHLIKTRGQQVTLRCSPKSGHDTVSWYQQALGQGPQFIFQYYEEEERQRGNFPDRFSGHQFPNYSSELNVNALLLGDSALYLCASSHFDIRTYSYEQYFGPGTRLTVT.

This clone was seen a few times. The chain has TRBV29-1 and TRBJ2-3; possibly TRBD1 or TRBD2 for D (5 bases each). CDR1 is SQVTM, CDR2 ANQGSEA, per germline. Trimming pared 7 bases from V and 10 bases from J, leaving 18 bases between. The CDR3 totals 12 residues. CDR3 loop: CSEGQWAGSQYF. The CDR3 DNA sequence: TGCAGCGAGGGGCAATGGGCGGGTTCGCAGTATTTT.

This clone came up once. The CDR3 loop reads CASRGSGRGQFF. In nucleotides, the CDR3 is TGTGCCAGCAGGGGTTCGGGTAGGGGGCAGTTCTTC. V and J are TRBV2 and TRBJ2-1; D might be TRBD1 (5 bases). Trimming took 6 bases from V and 12 from J, leaving 15 bases between them. Germline loops: CDR1 SNHLY, CDR2 FYNNEI. This CDR3 has 12 amino acids.

Comment on this clone: A read error is possible here, since a much larger clone lies one base away. This sequence joins TRBV2 and TRBJ2-1; TRBD2 aligns across 8 bases. V lost 5 bases and J lost 8; bases outside the gene matches: 2. This CDR3 comprises 12 residues. Per the germline V gene, CDR1 is SNHLY and CDR2 is FYNNEI. The CDR3 reads CASSILADEQFF. The CDR3 DNA sequence: TGTGCCAGCAGTATACTAGCGGATGAGCAGTTCTTC.

The chain uses TRBV5-1 and TRBJ2-1, with D unclear. Germline CDR1 is SGHRS and CDR2 is YFSETQ. Between the trimmed V and J ends, which lost 4 bases and 4 bases, there was a span of 12 bases. The CDR3 has 14 residues. The CDR3 nucleotides read TGCGCCAGCAGCCCCGGATCTCTGTACAATGAGCAGTTCTTC. As protein: CASSPGSLYNEQFF.

The rearrangement links TRBV4-2 to TRBJ2-2, with D maybe TRBD2 (6 bases). V lost 2 bases, J lost 5 bases, and 18 bases lay in between. CDR1 is LGHNA, CDR2 YNFKEQ, per germline. This CDR3 comprises 17 residues. In DNA form, the CDR3 reads TGTGCCAGCAGCCAAACCATAGCGGAGGGGAGGACCGGGGAGCTGTTTTTT. Residues: CASSQTIAEGRTGELFF.

This chain uses TRBV13 with TRBJ2-1; perhaps TRBD2 as D (6 bases). V lost 4 bases to trimming and J lost 1 base, with 14 bases between them. CDR3 size: 16 residues. Germline V CDR1 and CDR2: PRHDT, FYEKMQ (reference sequence). CDR3 nucleotides: TGTGCCAGCAGCTCCCCGAGGGCGGGATCCTACAATGAGCAGTTCTTC. As protein: CASSSPRAGSYNEQFF.

The chain combines TRBV2 with TRBJ2-7; D possibly corresponds to TRBD2 (5 bases). The germline CDR1 and CDR2 sequences are SNHLY and FYNNEI. CDR3 length: 12 residues. V was pared by 6 bases and J by 7 bases, with 13 bases between. As DNA, the CDR3 is TGTGCCAGCAGCCTAACCTCGGGGGAGCAGTACTTC. It specifies CASSLTSGEQYF.

The V gene is TRBV5-1, the J gene TRBJ2-5; possibly TRBD1 for D (6 bases). The CDR3 runs to 14 residues. Looked up from germline, CDR1 is SGHRS and CDR2 is YFSETQ. The V end lost 0 bases, the J end lost 3 bases, and 9 bases lay between the germline ends. The CDR3 loop is CASSLANREETQYF. The CDR3 DNA is TGCGCCAGCAGCTTGGCCAACAGGGAAGAGACCCAGTACTTC.

The genes are TRBV28 and TRBJ2-7; unclear D gene. This CDR3 is 14 amino acids long. Germline values: CDR1 MDHEN, CDR2 SYDVKM. Deletions cut 6 bases from V and 0 bases from J, with 12 bases between. CDR3 DNA sequence: TGTGCCAGCAGAGCCGGGTCTGACTCCTACGAGCAGTACTTC. It specifies CASRAGSDSYEQYF.

Written as DNA, the CDR3 is TGTGCCAGCAGCCGGGCCCAGGGTACCACCTACGAGCAGTACTTC. This codes for CASSRAQGTTYEQYF. This chain connects TRBV5-4 to TRBJ2-7; tentatively, D is TRBD1 (5 bases). Trimming removed 4 bases from V and 2 bases from J, with 16 bases in between. The CDR3 covers 15 residues. Per germline, CDR1 SGHNT and CDR2 YYREEE (reference sequence).

As for this clone: A far larger clone is only one base removed, so a read error is likely. This same CDR3 is encoded by further DNA sequences in the sample. The chain has TRBV7-9 and TRBJ1-2; no clear D gene. The CDR3 loop spans 12 amino acids. Germline CDR1 is SEHNR and CDR2 is FQNEAQ (reference sequence). V was cut by 5 bases and J by 4 bases, with 8 bases left in between. This CDR3 is CASSPDGYGYTF. The CDR3 region has the DNA TGTGCCAGCAGCCCCGACGGCTATGGCTACACCTTC.

This chain uses TRBV19 with TRBJ2-5; weak D call: TRBD2 (6 bases). The CDR3 covers 13 residues. Trimming left V 3 bases short and J 4 bases short, with 9 bases between. The germline gives CDR1 LNHDA, CDR2 SQIVND (reference sequence). CDR3 sequence: CASSMDSGETQYF. DNA of the CDR3: TGTGCCAGTAGTATGGATAGCGGAGAGACCCAGTACTTC.

This chain joins TRBV4-3 and TRBJ1-2, with D hard to call. CDR3 size: 14 residues. Trimming cost V 0 bases and J 7 bases, with 12 bases left between them. Per germline, CDR1 LGHNA and CDR2 YSLEER. Written as DNA, the CDR3 is TGCGCCAGCAGCCAAGAGGTCTCGACGGGTGGCTACACCTTC. Protein product: CASSQEVSTGGYTF.

This clone was counted between two and nine times. The J gene is TRBJ2-2, the V gene TRBV28; 10 bases are shared with TRBD1. The CDR3 covers 14 residues. V shed 6 bases, J shed 9 bases, and the junction held 7 bases outside the gene matches. The V gene's germline CDR1 is MDHEN and CDR2 SYDVKM. Here the CDR3 reads CASSLGQGRRELFF. As DNA, the CDR3 is TGTGCCAGCAGCCTGGGACAGGGGAGGAGGGAGCTGTTTTTT.

V usage is TRBV9 and J usage is TRBJ1-4; 7 positions agree with TRBD1. This CDR3 contains 15 residues. CDR1 SGDLS and CDR2 YYNGEE come from the germline V gene. The V segment lost 0 bases and the J segment 6 bases; nucleotides outside the gene matches: 5. CDR3 nucleotides: TGTGCCAGCAGCGTAGCCGTCAGGGGGTATGAAAAACTGTTTTTT. Protein: CASSVAVRGYEKLFF.

The chain links TRBV7-9 to TRBJ1-4; tentatively, D is TRBD1 (6 bases). V lost 7 bases and J 6 bases, leaving 21 bases between the germline ends. The CDR3 length is 16 residues. The germline V gene has CDR1 SEHNR and CDR2 FQNEAQ (reference sequence). The CDR3 nucleotides read TGTGCCAGCACCCCCCGCTCGGGGGCTCAGGATGAAAAACTGTTTTTT. Translating gives CASTPRSGAQDEKLFF.

The chain combines TRBV4-2 with TRBJ2-7, with 11 positions matching TRBD1. The CDR3 runs to 16 residues. Germline V CDR1 and CDR2: LGHNA, YNFKEQ. V shed 0 bases and J 2 bases; nucleotides not matched to a gene: 3. CDR3 DNA: TGTGCCAGCAGCCAAGAGGGACAGGGGGGGCCCTACGAGCAGTACTTC. Its translation is CASSQEGQGGPYEQYF.

This clone has a single count. The chain joins TRBV5-4 to TRBJ1-1; D call uncertain. The CDR3 is 14 residues long. CDR1 is SGHNT, CDR2 YYREEE, per germline (reference sequence). Trimming removed 4 bases from V and 0 bases from J, with 10 bases in between. CDR3 sequence reads: CASSPERVNTEAFF. The CDR3 DNA is TGTGCCAGCAGCCCAGAACGGGTGAACACTGAAGCTTTCTTT. Drawing the rest from reference TRBV5-4 and TRBJ1-1, the complete variable domain is ETGVTQSPTHLIKTRGQQVTLRCSSQSGHNTVSWYQQALGQGPQFIFQYYREEENGRGNFPPRFSGLQFPNYSSELNVNALELDDSALYLCASSPERVNTEAFFGQGTRLTVV.

The chain has TRBV7-2 and TRBJ2-1; TRBD1 or TRBD2 may be the D gene (5 bases each). The V gene lost 5 bases and the J gene lost 5 bases, with 22 bases spanning the gap. The CDR3 is made up of 17 amino acids. The germline gives CDR1 SGHTA, CDR2 FQGNSA. The CDR3 coding sequence is TGTGCCAGCAGCCAAAACTTTAGGTTGGGGGAAGACAATGAGCAGTTCTTC. Residues: CASSQNFRLGEDNEQFF.